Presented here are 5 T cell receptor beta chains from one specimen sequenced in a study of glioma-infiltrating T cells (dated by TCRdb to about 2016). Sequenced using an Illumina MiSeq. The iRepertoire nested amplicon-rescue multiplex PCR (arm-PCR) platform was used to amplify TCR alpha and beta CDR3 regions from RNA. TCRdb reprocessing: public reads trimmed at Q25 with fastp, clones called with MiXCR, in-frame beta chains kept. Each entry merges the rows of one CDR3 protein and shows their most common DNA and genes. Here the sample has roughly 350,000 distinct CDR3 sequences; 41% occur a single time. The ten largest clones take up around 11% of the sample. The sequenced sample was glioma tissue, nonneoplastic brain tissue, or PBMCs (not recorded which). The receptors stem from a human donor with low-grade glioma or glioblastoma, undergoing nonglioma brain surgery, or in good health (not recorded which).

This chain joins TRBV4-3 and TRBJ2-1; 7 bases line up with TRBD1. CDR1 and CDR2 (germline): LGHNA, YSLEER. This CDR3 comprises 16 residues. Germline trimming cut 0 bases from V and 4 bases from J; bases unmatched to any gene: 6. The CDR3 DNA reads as TGCGCCAGCAGCCAAGATCCGGGACAGAGATACAATGAGCAGTTCTTC. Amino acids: CASSQDPGQRYNEQFF.

The CDR3 bases are TGTGCCAGCAGCTTTACCAGGGCTGTAAACATTCAGTACTTC. Translating gives CASSFTRAVNIQYF. The chain recombines TRBV7-9 with TRBJ2-4; perhaps TRBD1 as D (5 bases). Trimming took 3 bases from V and 6 from J, leaving 12 bases between them. The germline V gene encodes CDR1 SEHNR and CDR2 FQNEAQ (reference sequence). This CDR3 is 14 amino acids long. Full variable domain (rest looked up from reference TRBV7-9 and TRBJ2-4): DTGVSQNPRHKITKRGQNVTFRCDPISEHNRLYWYRQTLGQGPEFLTYFQNEAQLEKSRLLSDRFSAERPKGSFSTLEIQRTEQGDSAMYLCASSFTRAVNIQYFGAGTRLSVL.

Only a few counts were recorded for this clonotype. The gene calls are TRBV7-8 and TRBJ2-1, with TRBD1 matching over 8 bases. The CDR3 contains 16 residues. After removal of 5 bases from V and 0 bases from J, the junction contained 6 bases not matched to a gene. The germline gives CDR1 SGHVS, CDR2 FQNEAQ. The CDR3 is CASSQTGGGSYNEQFF. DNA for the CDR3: TGTGCCAGCAGCCAAACAGGGGGAGGCTCCTACAATGAGCAGTTCTTC.

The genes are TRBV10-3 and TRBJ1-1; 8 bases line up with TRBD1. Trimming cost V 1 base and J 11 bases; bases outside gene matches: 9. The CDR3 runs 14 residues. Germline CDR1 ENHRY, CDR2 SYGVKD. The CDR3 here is CAISELGQDRMAFF. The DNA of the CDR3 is TGTGCCATCAGTGAGTTGGGACAGGACCGGATGGCTTTCTTT.

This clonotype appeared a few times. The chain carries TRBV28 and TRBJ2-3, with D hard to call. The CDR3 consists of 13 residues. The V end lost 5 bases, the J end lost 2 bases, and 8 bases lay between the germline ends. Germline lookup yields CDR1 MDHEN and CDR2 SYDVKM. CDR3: CASSPDTTDTQYF. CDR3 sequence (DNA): TGTGCCAGCAGTCCCGACACCACAGATACGCAGTATTTT.